One and the same sample provided the 13 T cell receptor beta chains below, sequenced in a study of regulatory T cells in long-lasting Graves disease. For TCR beta, libraries came from iRepertoire HTBI primers and Arm-PCR of CDR3 regions. TCRdb reprocessed the multiplex PCR reads via MiXCR and lists one record per CDR3 protein. The repertoire holds over 650,000 distinct CDR3 sequences, around 30% seen once, with about two fifths in the top ten. Time point denoted: persistent/refractory GD, antithyroid drugs over 5 years with positive TRAb. PBMCs provided the RNA from which the TCR library was made. The sample consisted of peripheral blood mononuclear cells (PBMCs), taken when the disease was refractory, from a patient treated with antithyroid drugs. The receptor source for this set is a female donor with Graves disease.

The chain recombines TRBV2 with TRBJ2-7; 9 nucleotides align to TRBD1. The CDR3 sequence is 14 residues long. Losses at the gene ends were 6 bases for V and 5 bases for J; bases not matched to a gene: 8. CDR1 is SNHLY and CDR2 is FYNNEI in the germline V gene. The CDR3 DNA reads as TGTGCCAGCAGAAACAGGGGGCGCTTCCACGAGCAGTACTTC. The encoded protein is CASRNRGRFHEQYF.

This clonotype has only a few counts. The rearrangement joins TRBV20-1 to TRBJ1-1; D may be TRBD1 (6 bases). The length of the CDR3 is 13 residues. V dropped 1 base and J dropped 4 bases, with 10 bases sitting between them. Germline-derived CDR1 and CDR2 are DFQATT and SNEGSKA (reference sequence). The CDR3, as DNA: TGCAGTGCTAGAGGTGGGACACCCACTGAAGCTTTCTTT. This codes for CSARGGTPTEAFF.

This clonotype was observed many times. The V and J genes are TRBV11-2 and TRBJ1-2; 7 nucleotides line up with TRBD1. V lost 4 bases to trimming and J lost 6 bases; unmatched junction nucleotides: 11. This CDR3 is 15 amino acids long. Germline CDR1 and CDR2: SGHAT and FQNNGV. In DNA form, the CDR3 reads TGTGCCAGCAGCTCCCCTCGAGACAGGGCCAATGGCTACACCTTC. It codes for CASSSPRDRANGYTF.

The genes are TRBV5-6 and TRBJ1-4; 10 nucleotides match TRBD1. CDR1 is SGHDT and CDR2 is YYEEEE in the germline V gene. Germline trimming cut 4 bases from V and 5 bases from J; bases unmatched to any gene: 5. The length of the CDR3 is 15 residues. CDR3 sequence (DNA): TGTGCCAGCAGCGCCCCGGGACAGGGGAATGAAAAACTGTTTTTT. Protein sequence: CASSAPGQGNEKLFF.

This sequence joins TRBV7-9 and TRBJ1-1; TRBD1 agrees at 9 bases. Germline lookup yields CDR1 SEHNR and CDR2 FQNEAQ (reference sequence). This CDR3 region has 16 residues. V gave up 1 base and J gave up 4 bases; unmatched junction bases: 7. Written as DNA, the CDR3 is TGTGCCAGCAGCTTAGGCGGGACAGGGATTAGCACTGAAGCTTTCTTT. This codes for CASSLGGTGISTEAFF. Drawing the rest from reference TRBV7-9 and TRBJ1-1, the complete variable domain is DTGVSQNPRHKITKRGQNVTFRCDPISEHNRLYWYRQTLGQGPEFLTYFQNEAQLEKSRLLSDRFSAERPKGSFSTLEIQRTEQGDSAMYLCASSLGGTGISTEAFFGQGTRLTVV.

The chain links TRBV20-1 to TRBJ2-7; 12 nucleotides match TRBD2. The V segment lost 3 bases and the J segment 0 bases; nucleotides outside the gene matches: 9. The CDR3 extends over 17 amino acids. Germline V gene lookup returns CDR1 DFQATT and CDR2 SNEGSKA (reference sequence). The CDR3 loop is CSASGLAGGRSSYEQYF. CDR3 sequence (DNA): TGCAGTGCTAGTGGCCTAGCGGGAGGGAGGAGCTCCTACGAGCAGTACTTC.

The rearrangement links TRBV20-1 to TRBJ2-2; D gene uncertain. Germline CDR1 reads DFQATT; CDR2 reads SNEGSKA (reference sequence). This CDR3 spans 13 amino acids. Trimming took off 2 bases at V and 1 base at J, with 5 bases between the two ends. The CDR3 DNA follows: TGCAGTGCTAGATCTCTGAACACCGGGGAGCTGTTTTTT. It encodes CSARSLNTGELFF.

The V and J genes are TRBV27 and TRBJ2-7; TRBD1 or TRBD2 may be the D gene (5 bases each). V gave up 4 bases and J gave up 3 bases, with 13 bases separating them. CDR1 MNHEY and CDR2 SMNVEV come from the germline V gene (reference sequence). The CDR3 is 14 amino acids. For the CDR3, the DNA is TGTGCCAGCAGTTGGTCTGGGACCGGCTACGAGCAGTACTTC. Translated: CASSWSGTGYEQYF.

The J gene is TRBJ2-2, the V gene TRBV7-2, with 7 positions matching TRBD2. This CDR3 region has 17 residues. V was clipped by 2 bases and J by 5 bases; unmatched bases: 11. Germline values: CDR1 SGHTA, CDR2 FQGNSA. In nucleotides, the CDR3 is TGTGCCAGCAGCTTATCTGGGAGGGCCCTCGTTACCGGGGAGCTGTTTTTT. Its protein is CASSLSGRALVTGELFF.

The rearrangement joins TRBV4-1 to TRBJ1-2; 8 nucleotides agree with TRBD1. The germline gives CDR1 MGHRA, CDR2 YSYEKL. V trimming: 6 bases; J trimming: 8 bases; junction bases outside the gene matches: 11. CDR3 length: 14 amino acids. CDR3 residues: CASSGYDRGWGYTF. The CDR3 DNA follows: TGCGCCAGCAGTGGATACGACAGGGGTTGGGGCTACACCTTC.

This clonotype showed up many times. The V and J genes are TRBV11-2 and TRBJ2-5; 9 nucleotides align to TRBD1. This CDR3 has 13 residues. The trim removed 5 bases at V and 5 bases at J, leaving 3 bases unmatched. Germline CDR1 SGHAT, CDR2 FQNNGV. CDR3 residues: CASSPGTGETQYF. CDR3 DNA sequence: TGTGCCAGCAGCCCGGGGACAGGGGAGACCCAGTACTTC.

The chain has TRBV9 and TRBJ2-3, with no clear D. The V end lost 3 bases, the J end lost 4 bases, and 18 bases lay between the germline ends. The CDR3 totals 16 residues. Germline V gives CDR1 SGDLS, CDR2 YYNGEE. CDR3 DNA sequence: TGTGCCAGCAGCGCCGGCGTAGGGTCAGAAGCAGATACGCAGTATTTT. As protein: CASSAGVGSEADTQYF.

This clonotype was detected only a few times. The CDR3 coding sequence is TGTGCCAGCAGCTTAAGCCAATATAATTCACCCCTCCACTTT. It specifies CASSLSQYNSPLHF. V and J are TRBV7-2 and TRBJ1-6; D gene unclear. Germline V gene lookup returns CDR1 SGHTA and CDR2 FQGNSA. Trimming pared 2 bases from V and 4 bases from J, leaving 6 bases between. The CDR3 contains 14 residues.